A selection of T cell receptor beta chains follows, all from one sample in a study of T cell changes during pregnancy in multiple sclerosis. The data were produced by immunoSEQ multiplex PCR, yet TCRdb's version contains in-frame clones alone and is incomplete. The sample yields about 66,000 clones, 90% seen once. The sample here was peripheral blood, taken in the third trimester of pregnancy. Receptors were obtained from a female donor with multiple sclerosis, enrolled in a pregnancy study. Each CDR3 is given with its conserved first and last residue. Fields, in order: D gene, J gene, V gene, clone size, CDR3 DNA, CDR3 protein. D genes are given only for firm matches. The size field is filled for only some rows; it gives once, few, many or a size class.

d_gene: TRBD2; j_gene: TRBJ2-1; v_gene: TRBV27; abundance: -; CDR3nt: TGTGCCAGCAGTTTCGATCTAGCGGGGGGAGGCAATGAGCAGTTCTTC; CDR3aa: CASSFDLAGGGNEQFF
d_gene: TRBD2; j_gene: TRBJ2-2; v_gene: TRBV4-2; abundance: -; CDR3nt: TGTGCCAGCAGCTCCGGACTAGCGGGGGGGCTTTACACCGGGGAGCTGTTTTTT; CDR3aa: CASSSGLAGGLYTGELFF
d_gene: TRBD1; j_gene: TRBJ2-7; v_gene: TRBV23-1; abundance: -; CDR3nt: TGCGCCAGCAGTCAAAACCCGGGACAGGGCTCTGAAGAGCAGTACTTC; CDR3aa: CASSQNPGQGSEEQYF
d_gene: -; j_gene: TRBJ1-1; v_gene: TRBV19; abundance: -; CDR3nt: TGTGCCAGTAGTATAGATCTCGGGTTCGAAGCTTTCTTT; CDR3aa: CASSIDLGFEAFF
d_gene: -; j_gene: TRBJ2-7; v_gene: TRBV6-1; abundance: -; CDR3nt: TGTGCCAGCAGTGGGTGGGGGGCCTACGAGCAGTACTTC; CDR3aa: CASSGWGAYEQYF
d_gene: -; j_gene: TRBJ1-3; v_gene: TRBV6-1; abundance: -; CDR3nt: TGTGCCAGCGCGTCACCCCCCGGCTCTGGAAACACCATATATTTT; CDR3aa: CASASPPGSGNTIYF
d_gene: TRBD2; j_gene: TRBJ2-5; v_gene: TRBV18; abundance: -; CDR3nt: TGTGCCAGCTCCCCAGGACTAGCGGGAGGGCAAGAGACCCAGTACTTC; CDR3aa: CASSPGLAGGQETQYF
d_gene: -; j_gene: TRBJ1-5; v_gene: TRBV9; abundance: -; CDR3nt: TGTGCCAGCAGCCCGGGAGGGCTAAGCAATCAGCCCCAGCATTTT; CDR3aa: CASSPGGLSNQPQHF
d_gene: TRBD2; j_gene: TRBJ2-3; v_gene: TRBV19; abundance: -; CDR3nt: TGTGCCAGTAGTCCGGGGACTAGCTATGCAGATACGCAGTATTTT; CDR3aa: CASSPGTSYADTQYF
d_gene: -; j_gene: TRBJ1-4; v_gene: TRBV4-3; abundance: -; CDR3nt: TGCGCCAGCAGCCAAATGGGACTAGGGGAAAAACTGTTTTTT; CDR3aa: CASSQMGLGEKLFF
d_gene: -; j_gene: TRBJ1-2; v_gene: TRBV10-2; abundance: few; CDR3nt: TGCGCCAGCAGTGAGCAGAGCACTATTAACTATGGCTACACCTTC; CDR3aa: CASSEQSTINYGYTF
d_gene: -; j_gene: TRBJ1-6; v_gene: TRBV10-3; abundance: -; CDR3nt: TGTGCCATCAGTGAGGGTCAGGGAAGGGATTCACCCCTCCACTTT; CDR3aa: CAISEGQGRDSPLHF
d_gene: -; j_gene: TRBJ2-1; v_gene: TRBV7-6; abundance: -; CDR3nt: TGTGCCAGCAGCTTACGGGGGGCCGGTGAGCAGTTCTTC; CDR3aa: CASSLRGAGEQFF
d_gene: -; j_gene: TRBJ2-7; v_gene: TRBV2; abundance: -; CDR3nt: TGTGCCAGCAGGCCTCTCCGGGTAGACTCCTACGAGCAGTACTTC; CDR3aa: CASRPLRVDSYEQYF
d_gene: -; j_gene: TRBJ1-1; v_gene: TRBV27; abundance: once; CDR3nt: TGTGCCAGCAAAACAGGGTCCCGTCACACTGAAGCTTTCTTT; CDR3aa: CASKTGSRHTEAFF
d_gene: TRBD1; j_gene: TRBJ1-2; v_gene: TRBV5-5; abundance: few; CDR3nt: TGTGCCAGCAGCTCGGGACAGGCCCTCTTCTCGGTTTCCGGCTACACCTTC; CDR3aa: CASSSGQALFSVSGYTF
d_gene: -; j_gene: TRBJ1-1; v_gene: TRBV5-1; abundance: once; CDR3nt: TGCGCCAGCAGCGCCGCGGGGGGAAGCGACACTGAAGCTTTCTTT; CDR3aa: CASSAAGGSDTEAFF
d_gene: TRBD1; j_gene: TRBJ2-7; v_gene: TRBV12-5; abundance: -; CDR3nt: TGTGCTAGTGGAGCCGGGACAGACTCCTACGAGCAGTACTTC; CDR3aa: CASGAGTDSYEQYF
d_gene: -; j_gene: TRBJ1-1; v_gene: TRBV5-1; abundance: -; CDR3nt: TGCGCCAGCAGACGACTCTTCAGGGTGGCTAGTTCAGGCACTGAAGCTTTCTTT; CDR3aa: CASRRLFRVASSGTEAFF